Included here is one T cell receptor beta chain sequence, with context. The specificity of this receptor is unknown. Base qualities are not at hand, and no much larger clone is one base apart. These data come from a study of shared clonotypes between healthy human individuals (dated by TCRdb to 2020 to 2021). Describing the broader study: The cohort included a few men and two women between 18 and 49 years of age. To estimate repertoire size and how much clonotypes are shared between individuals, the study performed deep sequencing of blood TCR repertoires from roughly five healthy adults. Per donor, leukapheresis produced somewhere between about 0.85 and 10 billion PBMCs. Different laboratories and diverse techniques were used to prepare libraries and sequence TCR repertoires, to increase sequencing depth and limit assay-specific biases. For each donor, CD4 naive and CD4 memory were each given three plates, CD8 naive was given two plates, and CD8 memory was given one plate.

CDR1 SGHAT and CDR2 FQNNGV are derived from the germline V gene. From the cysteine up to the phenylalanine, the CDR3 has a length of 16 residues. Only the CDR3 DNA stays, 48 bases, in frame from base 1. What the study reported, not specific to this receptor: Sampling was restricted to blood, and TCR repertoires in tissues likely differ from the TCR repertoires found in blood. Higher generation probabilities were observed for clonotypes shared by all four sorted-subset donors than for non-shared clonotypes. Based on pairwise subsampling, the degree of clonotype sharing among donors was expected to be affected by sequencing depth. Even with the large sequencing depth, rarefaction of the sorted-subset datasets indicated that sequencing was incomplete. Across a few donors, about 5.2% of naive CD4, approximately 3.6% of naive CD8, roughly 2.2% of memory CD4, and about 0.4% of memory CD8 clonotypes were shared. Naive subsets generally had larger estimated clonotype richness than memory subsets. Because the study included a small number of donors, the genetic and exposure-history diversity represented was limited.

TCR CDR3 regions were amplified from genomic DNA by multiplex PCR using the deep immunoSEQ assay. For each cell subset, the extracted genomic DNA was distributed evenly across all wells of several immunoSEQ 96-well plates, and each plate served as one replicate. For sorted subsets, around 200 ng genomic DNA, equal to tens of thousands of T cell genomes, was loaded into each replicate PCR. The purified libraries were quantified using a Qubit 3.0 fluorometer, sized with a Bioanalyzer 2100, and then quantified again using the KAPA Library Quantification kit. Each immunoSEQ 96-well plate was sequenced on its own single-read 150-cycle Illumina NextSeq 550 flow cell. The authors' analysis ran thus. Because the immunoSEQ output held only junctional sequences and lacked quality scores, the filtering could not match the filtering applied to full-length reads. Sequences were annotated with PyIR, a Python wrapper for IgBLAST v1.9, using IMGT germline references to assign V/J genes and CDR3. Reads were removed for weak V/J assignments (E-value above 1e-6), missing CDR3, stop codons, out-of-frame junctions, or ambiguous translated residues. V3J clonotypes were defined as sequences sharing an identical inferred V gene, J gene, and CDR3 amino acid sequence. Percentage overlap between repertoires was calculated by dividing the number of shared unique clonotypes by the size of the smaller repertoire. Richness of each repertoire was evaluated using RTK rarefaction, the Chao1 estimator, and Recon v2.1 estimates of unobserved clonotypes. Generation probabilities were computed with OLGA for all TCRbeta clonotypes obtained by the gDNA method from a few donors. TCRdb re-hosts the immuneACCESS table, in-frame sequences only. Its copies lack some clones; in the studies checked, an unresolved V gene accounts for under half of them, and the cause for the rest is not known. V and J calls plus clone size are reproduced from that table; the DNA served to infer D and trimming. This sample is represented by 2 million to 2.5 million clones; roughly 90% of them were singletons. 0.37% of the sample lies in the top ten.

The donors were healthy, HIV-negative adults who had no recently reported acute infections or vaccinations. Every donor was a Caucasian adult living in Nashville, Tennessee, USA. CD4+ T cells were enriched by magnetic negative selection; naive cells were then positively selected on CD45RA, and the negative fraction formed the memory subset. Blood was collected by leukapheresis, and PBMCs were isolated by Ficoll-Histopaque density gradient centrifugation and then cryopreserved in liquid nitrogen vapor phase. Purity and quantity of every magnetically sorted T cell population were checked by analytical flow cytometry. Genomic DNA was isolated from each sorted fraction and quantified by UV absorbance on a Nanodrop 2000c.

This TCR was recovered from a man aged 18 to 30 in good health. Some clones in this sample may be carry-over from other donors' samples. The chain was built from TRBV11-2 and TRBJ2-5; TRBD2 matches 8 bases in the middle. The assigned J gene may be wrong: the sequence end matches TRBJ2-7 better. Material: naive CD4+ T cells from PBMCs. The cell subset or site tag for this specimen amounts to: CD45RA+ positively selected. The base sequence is TGTGCCAGCAGCCCCTCCTCGGGACTAGGTCGATACGAGCAGTACTTC. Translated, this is CASSPSSGLGRYEQYF.